The clone carrying this TCR beta chain appeared a single time. The data belong to a study of T cell changes during pregnancy in multiple sclerosis. The CDR3 is 12 residues long. Germline CDR1 is MNHNS and CDR2 is SASEGT. The V gene lost 6 bases and the J gene lost 7 bases, with 10 bases spanning the gap. The data were produced by immunoSEQ multiplex PCR, yet TCRdb's version contains in-frame clones alone and is incomplete. This table has 43,000 or so clones, roughly 90% appearing once. Sequencing was performed on PBMCs (not recorded whether the cells were cultured). The clonotype originates from a female donor with multiple sclerosis, enrolled in a pregnancy study. V gene TRBV6-1 combines with J gene TRBJ2-1, with D hard to call. CDR3 DNA: TGTGCCAGCAGCACCCTGGGGAATGAGCAGTTCTTC. Translated, it gives CASSTLGNEQFF.